This passage covers 26 T cell receptor beta chains from one sample sequenced in a study of T cells after yellow fever vaccination. TCRdb processed the 5' RACE reads anew with MiXCR; each CDR3 protein has one entry. This sample has roughly 260,000 distinct CDR3 sequences, with roughly 13% found just once. Here the sequenced sample was CD4+ T cells sorted from PBMCs, taken 45 days after the yellow fever booster vaccination. The origin of the receptors is a man under 40 who received the YFV17D yellow fever vaccine.

This clonotype appeared a few times. The V and J genes are TRBV20-1 and TRBJ2-1, with 7 bases aligning to TRBD2. CDR1 is DFQATT, CDR2 SNEGSKA, per germline (reference sequence). Losses at the gene ends were 0 bases for V and 2 bases for J; bases not matched to a gene: 13. The length of the CDR3 is 18 residues. The CDR3 sequence is CSARDVRAGVGPYNEQFF. In nucleotides, the CDR3 is TGCAGTGCTAGAGATGTAAGGGCGGGAGTGGGGCCCTACAATGAGCAGTTCTTC.

This clonotype occurred once. Its ends do not fully match the called genes, so a read error is possible. CDR3 in amino acids: CSARGRLASEQLF. In DNA form, the CDR3 reads TGCAGTGCTCGGGGCAGACTAGCCAGTGAGCAGTTATTC. The rearrangement links TRBV20-1 to TRBJ2-1; 7 bases are a match to TRBD2. The CDR3 is 13 residues long. Germline CDR1 DFQATT, CDR2 SNEGSKA (reference sequence).

The gene calls are TRBV7-3 and TRBJ2-2; D unclear. Trimming stripped 10 bases from V and 0 bases from J, with 12 bases between. Germline assignment: CDR1 SGHTA and CDR2 FQGTGA. This CDR3 has 14 residues. The CDR3 bases are TGTGCCACCAAATTAAGCACGAACACCGGGGAGCTGTTTTTT. Encoded protein: CATKLSTNTGELFF.

The sample holds a few counts of this clonotype. J is TRBJ2-1 and V is TRBV20-1, with D possibly matching TRBD2 (6 bases). The CDR3 extends over 14 amino acids. CDR1 is DFQATT and CDR2 is SNEGSKA in the germline V gene (reference sequence). Trimming removed 3 bases at V and 1 base at J, with 10 bases between. CDR3 DNA sequence: TGCAGTGCTAGGTATAGCGGATCCTACAATGAGCAGTTCTTC. Its translation: CSARYSGSYNEQFF.

The V call is TRBV20-1, the J call TRBJ2-3; no definite D call. V was clipped by 1 base and J by 0 bases, with 5 bases between them. The CDR3 runs 13 residues. Looked up from germline, CDR1 is DFQATT and CDR2 is SNEGSKA (reference sequence). As DNA, the CDR3 is TGCAGTGCTAGAGGCATCAGCACAGATACGCAGTATTTT. It encodes CSARGISTDTQYF.

This clonotype showed up just a few times. The CDR3 DNA reads TGCGCCAGCAGCTCAACTACCAGGGGAGCGGGTGAGACCCAGTACTTC. Its translation is CASSSTTRGAGETQYF. The chain uses TRBV5-1 and TRBJ2-5, with D possibly called TRBD1 or TRBD2 (6 bases each). The CDR3 covers 16 residues. V was trimmed by 3 bases and J by 5 bases, leaving 20 bases between them. Germline loops: CDR1 SGHRS, CDR2 YFSETQ.

The gene calls are TRBV3-1 and TRBJ2-7, with D unclear. Germline loops: CDR1 LGHDT, CDR2 YNNKEL (reference sequence). CDR3 length: 15 residues. Trimming removed 2 bases at V and 1 base at J, with 12 bases between. The CDR3 here is CASSQNPSPSYEQYF. In nucleotides, the CDR3 is TGTGCCAGCAGCCAAAACCCGTCCCCGTCCTACGAGCAGTACTTC.

This clonotype has ten or more counts. The V gene is TRBV24-1, the J gene TRBJ2-1; D might be TRBD2 (5 bases). The CDR3 spans 11 residues. V was shortened by 3 bases and J by 11 bases, with 7 bases between the two germline ends. The germline gives CDR1 KGHDR, CDR2 SFDVKD. The CDR3 DNA follows: TGTGCCACCAGTGATGCCGGGAAGCAGTTCTTC. Amino acid sequence: CATSDAGKQFF.

This clonotype was found a few times. The gene calls are TRBV11-2 and TRBJ2-3, with 8 bases matching TRBD2. CDR3 size: 17 residues. Germline CDR1 reads SGHAT; CDR2 reads FQNNGV. V shed 3 bases, J shed 6 bases, and the junction held 14 bases outside the gene matches. CDR3 sequence reads: CASSFDPPDSGMDTQYF. In nucleotides, the CDR3 is TGTGCCAGCAGCTTCGACCCCCCCGATAGCGGGATGGATACGCAGTATTTT.

There are a few counts of this clonotype. The chain links TRBV29-1 to TRBJ2-5, with D possibly being TRBD2 (7 bases). This CDR3 region has 12 residues. V was clipped by 7 bases and J by 4 bases, with 13 bases between them. The germline V gene has CDR1 SQVTM and CDR2 ANQGSEA. CDR3 nucleotide sequence: TGCAGCGCCGGGGAGGGGGGAGAGACCCAGTACTTC. Protein product: CSAGEGGETQYF. The variable domain in full, completed from reference TRBV29-1 and TRBJ2-5, reads SAVISQKPSRDICQRGTSLTIQCQVDSQVTMMFWYRQQPGQSLTLIATANQGSEATYESGFVIDKFPISRPNLTFSTLTVSNMSPEDSSIYLCSAGEGGETQYFGPGTRLLVL.

V usage is TRBV20-1 and J usage is TRBJ1-1, with D hard to call. V gave up 6 bases and J gave up 5 bases, with 13 bases separating them. The CDR3 is 12 amino acids. From germline, CDR1 is DFQATT and CDR2 SNEGSKA (reference sequence). CDR3 region: CSARPTTTEAFF. CDR3 DNA sequence: TGCAGTGCCCGGCCCACTACAACTGAAGCTTTCTTT.

The chain uses TRBV4-2 and TRBJ2-5; D not certain. Germline V gene data show CDR1 as LGHNA and CDR2 as YNFKEQ. The CDR3 is 15 amino acids. V dropped 4 bases and J dropped 1 base, with 13 bases sitting between them. DNA for the CDR3: TGTGCCAGCAGCCGAACCGACCAGAGCCAAGAGACCCAGTACTTC. It is translated as CASSRTDQSQETQYF.

Written as DNA, the CDR3 is TGTGCCAGCAGCCCCCTCCGGGCTAGTTCCTACAATGAGCAGTTCTTC. This translates into CASSPLRASSYNEQFF. The chain recombines TRBV12-3 or TRBV12-4 with TRBJ2-1; no clear D. The CDR3 spans 16 residues. Trimming shortened V by 6 bases and J by 1 base, and 16 bases separated the two germline ends.

The rearrangement joins TRBV7-2 to TRBJ1-1, with D unresolved. Germline V gene data show CDR1 as SGHTA and CDR2 as FQGNSA. CDR3 size: 13 residues. V lost 0 bases, J lost 8 bases, and 10 bases lay in between. For the CDR3, the DNA is TGTGCCAGCAGCTTAGCCAGGAAGCTGGAAGCTTTCTTT. Protein sequence: CASSLARKLEAFF.

The chain uses TRBV7-2 and TRBJ1-1; 10 nucleotides line up with TRBD1. J was trimmed by 11 bases and V by 4 bases; bases with no gene match: 7. This CDR3 comprises 13 residues. Germline V CDR1 and CDR2: SGHTA, FQGNSA. CDR3 residues: CASSSRDRGGAFF. DNA for the CDR3: TGTGCCAGCAGCTCCCGGGACAGGGGTGGTGCTTTCTTT.

The V and J genes are TRBV7-2 and TRBJ2-7; possible D gene TRBD2, 6 bases. V gave up 5 bases and J gave up 1 base, with 9 bases separating them. The V gene's germline CDR1 is SGHTA and CDR2 FQGNSA. This CDR3 has 13 amino acids. The chain's CDR3 is CASSRRGSYEQYF. The CDR3 coding sequence is TGTGCCAGCAGCCGGAGGGGATCCTACGAGCAGTACTTC.

This chain links TRBV5-1 with TRBJ2-3; 11 bases map to TRBD2. The CDR3 is made up of 16 amino acids. Germline CDR1 is SGHRS and CDR2 is YFSETQ. The ends lost 3 bases at V and 4 bases at J; junction bases unmatched: 7. As DNA, the CDR3 is TGCGCCAGCAGCTCGCTAGCGGGAGGTCCCCCAGATACGCAGTATTTT. It yields the protein CASSSLAGGPPDTQYF.

This clonotype was observed a few times. The chain links TRBV10-3 to TRBJ2-7, with TRBD2 identical over 10 bases. With 11 bases clipped from V and 0 bases from J, the junction kept 10 bases outside the gene matches. The germline CDR1 and CDR2 sequences are ENHRY and SYGVKD. The CDR3 has 15 amino acids. The CDR3 DNA is TGTGCCGTCGGATTAGCGGGAGGTTACTCCTACGAGCAGTACTTC. Its protein product is CAVGLAGGYSYEQYF.

The CDR3 sequence is CASSLADDWLQYF. The CDR3 DNA follows: TGCGCCAGCAGCTTGGCCGATGACTGGCTGCAGTATTTT. This chain joins TRBV5-1 and TRBJ2-3; no definite D call. V dropped 0 bases and J dropped 11 bases, with 13 bases sitting between them. The CDR3 runs to 13 residues. Germline CDR1 reads SGHRS; CDR2 reads YFSETQ.

V and J are TRBV11-1 and TRBJ2-6, with unresolved D. The CDR3 is 14 amino acids. Trimming took 5 bases from V and 4 from J, leaving 9 bases between them. CDR1 and CDR2 (germline): SGHAT, FQDESV (reference sequence). CDR3 protein: CASSQRAGANVLTF. In nucleotides, the CDR3 is TGTGCCAGCAGCCAACGTGCGGGGGCCAACGTCCTGACTTTC.

The chain has TRBV7-9 and TRBJ2-7; 9 positions agree with TRBD1. Germline CDR1 SEHNR, CDR2 FQNEAQ (reference sequence). The trim removed 5 bases at V and 0 bases at J, leaving 5 bases unmatched. The CDR3 has 15 residues. The CDR3 protein is CASSPRTGDSYEQYF. As DNA, the CDR3 is TGTGCCAGCAGCCCAAGGACAGGGGACTCCTACGAGCAGTACTTC.

This clonotype was counted a few times. This chain connects TRBV20-1 to TRBJ1-6; no firm D call. The CDR3 loop spans 13 amino acids. V dropped 1 base and J dropped 7 bases, with 8 bases sitting between them. Germline-derived CDR1 and CDR2 are DFQATT and SNEGSKA (reference sequence). This CDR3 reads CSARGGANSPLHF. The CDR3 nucleotides read TGCAGTGCTAGAGGCGGTGCCAATTCACCCCTCCACTTT.

The table lists this clonotype with a few counts. The CDR3 protein is CATSRSGDGEQFF. As DNA, the CDR3 is TGTGCCACCAGCCGCTCAGGGGACGGTGAGCAGTTCTTC. The genes are TRBV24-1 and TRBJ2-1; weak D call: TRBD1 (6 bases). Germline CDR1 is KGHDR and CDR2 is SFDVKD. This CDR3 has 13 residues. Trimming pared 7 bases from V and 9 bases from J, leaving 15 bases between.

This clonotype has more than one count but fewer than ten. This chain's CDR3 is CATSRDAAGGPLDTQYF. Here the CDR3 DNA reads TGTGCCACCAGCAGAGATGCGGCGGGAGGGCCATTAGATACGCAGTATTTT. V gene TRBV15 combines with J gene TRBJ2-3; 9 bases are shared with TRBD2. The V segment lost 0 bases and the J segment 5 bases; nucleotides outside the gene matches: 9. The V gene's germline CDR1 is LNHNV and CDR2 YYDKDF (reference sequence). The CDR3 loop spans 17 amino acids.

The chain carries TRBV5-1 and TRBJ2-1; 13 nucleotides align to TRBD2. The CDR3 length is 16 residues. The junction had 5 bases not matched to a gene; V was cut back by 1 base and J by 7 bases. Germline V CDR1 and CDR2: SGHRS, YFSETQ. The CDR3, as DNA: TGCGCCAGCAGCTTGACTAGCGGGAGGGTATTAAATGAGCAGTTCTTC. Its translation: CASSLTSGRVLNEQFF.

This clonotype appeared many times. The chain carries TRBV6-1 and TRBJ2-5; a weak D match, TRBD1 (7 bases). V lost 7 bases and J 2 bases, leaving 20 bases between the germline ends. CDR1 is MNHNS and CDR2 is SASEGT in the germline V gene. This CDR3 region has 16 residues. CDR3 DNA sequence: TGTGCCAGCAAGAGAGCAGGGGGACTTGGTCAAGAGACCCAGTACTTC. Amino acid sequence: CASKRAGGLGQETQYF.